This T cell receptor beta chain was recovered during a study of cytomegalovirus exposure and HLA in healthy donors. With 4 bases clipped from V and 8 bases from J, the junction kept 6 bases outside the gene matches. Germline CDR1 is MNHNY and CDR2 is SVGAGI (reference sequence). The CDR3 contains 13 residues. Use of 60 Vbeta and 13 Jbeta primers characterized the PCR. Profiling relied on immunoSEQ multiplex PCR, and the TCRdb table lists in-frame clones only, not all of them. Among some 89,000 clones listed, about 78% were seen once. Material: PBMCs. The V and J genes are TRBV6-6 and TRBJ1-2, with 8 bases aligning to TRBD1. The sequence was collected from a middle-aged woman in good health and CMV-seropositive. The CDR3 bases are TGTGCCAGCAGTTTGACAGGGGAGGAAGGCTACACCTTC. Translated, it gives CASSLTGEEGYTF.